The 27 T cell receptor beta chains below come from one sample, sequenced in a study of T cells after posttransplantation cyclophosphamide. Cyclophosphamide on days +3 and +4 followed busulfan-fludarabine conditioning and a marrow graft. Some clones are missing from TCRdb's copy, which holds only in-frame ones; the method was immunoSEQ multiplex PCR. The sample lists roughly 19,000 clones, 65% to 75% seen once, with 27% in the top ten. This specimen consisted of PBMCs, obtained after an allogeneic stem cell transplant with post-transplant cyclophosphamide. These receptors originate from a male patient aged 30 to 40 who received an allogeneic stem cell transplant from a related donor, was CMV-positive, and had acute GVHD only. Some T cells may trace back to the graft donor.

CDR3 DNA: TGTGCCAGCAGTGCGAGCGAAAGCTCCTACAATGAGCAGTTCTTC. This codes for CASSASESSYNEQFF. The chain carries TRBV2 and TRBJ2-1, with unresolved D. Deletions cut 4 bases from V and 0 bases from J, with 10 bases between. The CDR3 extends over 15 amino acids. Germline values: CDR1 SNHLY, CDR2 FYNNEI.

V gene TRBV25-1 combines with J gene TRBJ1-2; 10 bases line up with TRBD1. Germline CDR1 and CDR2: MGHDK and SYGVNS. This CDR3 has 14 amino acids. J lost 7 bases, V lost 6 bases, and 8 bases had no gene match. CDR3 DNA sequence: TGTGCCAGCAGAGAGACAGGGGGCGTTGGTGGCTACACCTTC. It yields the protein CASRETGGVGGYTF.

The chain uses TRBV6-5 and TRBJ2-4, with TRBD1 identical over 11 bases. V gave up 4 bases and J gave up 5 bases; unmatched junction bases: 7. Germline V gives CDR1 MNHEY, CDR2 SVGAGI. This CDR3 spans 16 amino acids. The CDR3 here is CASSSWGQGGQNIQYF. CDR3 coding DNA: TGTGCCAGCAGTTCTTGGGGACAGGGGGGCCAAAACATTCAGTACTTC.

V usage is TRBV9 and J usage is TRBJ2-3; TRBD2 aligns across 7 bases. This CDR3 is built from 16 residues. V was clipped by 3 bases and J by 2 bases; unmatched bases: 9. CDR1 and CDR2 from the germline V gene are SGDLS and YYNGEE. The CDR3 loop is CASSEGGALFTDTQYF. CDR3 DNA: TGTGCCAGCAGCGAGGGAGGGGCCCTTTTCACAGATACGCAGTATTTT.

The chain is built from TRBV7-7 and TRBJ1-1; 7 bases match TRBD1. After removal of 0 bases from V and 1 base from J, the junction contained 2 bases not matched to a gene. This CDR3 has 15 residues. Germline V gene lookup returns CDR1 SSHAT and CDR2 FNYEAQ (reference sequence). CDR3 sequence reads: CASSLANRGNTEAFF. In DNA, the CDR3 is TGTGCCAGCAGCTTAGCGAACAGGGGGAACACTGAAGCTTTCTTT.

The chain uses TRBV10-3 and TRBJ2-7; maybe TRBD1 (6 bases). CDR3 length: 13 amino acids. CDR1 is ENHRY and CDR2 is SYGVKD in the germline V gene. Trimming cost V 5 bases and J 6 bases, with 14 bases left between them. The CDR3 reads CAISPDSVAEQYF. For the CDR3, the DNA is TGTGCCATCAGTCCGGACAGTGTGGCCGAGCAGTACTTC.

This clone was counted once. This chain links TRBV11-3 with TRBJ2-2, with D tentatively TRBD2 (5 bases). Deletions cut 4 bases from V and 6 bases from J, with 21 bases between. This CDR3 is built from 17 residues. Germline values: CDR1 SGHNT, CDR2 YENEEA. The CDR3 region is CASSSGRSALRAGELFF. The CDR3 bases are TGTGCCAGCAGCTCGGGCAGATCCGCACTGCGGGCCGGGGAGCTGTTTTTT.

The chain has TRBV4-2 and TRBJ1-6; the D gene is possibly TRBD1 (6 bases). CDR3 length: 16 residues. Trimming took 1 base from V and 5 from J, leaving 12 bases between them. CDR1 is LGHNA and CDR2 is YNFKEQ in the germline V gene. CDR3 nucleotide sequence: TGTGCCAGCAGCCAAGGGGCTTCAGGGGATAATTCACCCCTCCACTTT. This codes for CASSQGASGDNSPLHF.

V is TRBV5-4 and J is TRBJ2-3; TRBD2 matches 8 bases. Germline V lookup: CDR1 SGHNT, CDR2 YYREEE (reference sequence). Unmatched junction bases numbered 6, after V lost 7 bases and J lost 2 bases. The CDR3 covers 14 residues. The CDR3 reads CASPGGRDTDTQYF. The CDR3 region has the DNA TGTGCCAGCCCGGGAGGGCGGGACACAGATACGCAGTATTTT.

This clone is termed medium-sized. This chain joins TRBV19 and TRBJ2-2; TRBD2 might be the D (6 bases). CDR1 is LNHDA and CDR2 is SQIVND in the germline V gene (reference sequence). The CDR3 has 13 amino acids. V dropped 5 bases and J dropped 6 bases, with 10 bases sitting between them. The CDR3 spells CASSWRVAGELFF. Written as DNA, the CDR3 is TGTGCCAGTAGTTGGAGGGTAGCCGGGGAGCTGTTTTTT.

This chain uses TRBV7-2 with TRBJ1-5; the D gene is possibly TRBD1 (6 bases). CDR3 length: 13 amino acids. V dropped 6 bases and J dropped 4 bases, with 10 bases sitting between them. Germline CDR1 is SGHTA and CDR2 is FQGNSA. The CDR3 nucleotides read TGTGCCAGCAGTGCTACAGGGAATCAGCCCCAGCATTTT. Its translation is CASSATGNQPQHF.

This sequence joins TRBV4-2 and TRBJ2-3, with 8 bases that match TRBD2. CDR1 and CDR2 from the germline V gene are LGHNA and YNFKEQ. The CDR3 consists of 15 residues. The trim removed 4 bases at V and 1 base at J, leaving 4 bases unmatched. CDR3 sequence reads: CASSREAGGTDTQYF. In DNA, the CDR3 is TGTGCCAGCAGCCGGGAAGCGGGGGGCACAGATACGCAGTATTTT.

The CDR3 region has the DNA TGTGCCGTCGGACAGGGATCCACTGAAGCTTTCTTT. It encodes CAVGQGSTEAFF. The J gene is TRBJ1-1, the V gene TRBV10-3, with 8 bases that match TRBD1. V trimming: 11 bases; J trimming: 4 bases; junction bases outside the gene matches: 6. This CDR3 is built from 12 residues. CDR1 ENHRY and CDR2 SYGVKD come from the germline V gene.

J is TRBJ2-3 and V is TRBV7-2; 8 positions agree with TRBD1. CDR1 is SGHTA, CDR2 FQGNSA, per germline. After removal of 1 base from V and 4 bases from J, the junction contained 7 bases not matched to a gene. The CDR3 has 16 residues. The CDR3 spells CASSLGRQGASDTQYF. CDR3 nucleotides: TGTGCCAGCAGCTTAGGTCGGCAGGGGGCTTCAGATACGCAGTATTTT.

The J gene is TRBJ1-5, the V gene TRBV4-1, with a weak D call TRBD1 (6 bases). Germline CDR1 MGHRA, CDR2 YSYEKL. The ends were cut back, 5 bases at V and 8 bases at J, with 28 bases in the middle. CDR3 length: 18 residues. The CDR3 is CASSSRKRTFLSGEPQHF. For the CDR3, the DNA is TGCGCCAGCAGCTCTCGAAAGAGAACATTTTTATCAGGGGAGCCCCAGCATTTT.

The chain combines TRBV7-2 with TRBJ1-2; tentative D call: TRBD1 (6 bases). This CDR3 contains 15 residues. Germline V gene data show CDR1 as SGHTA and CDR2 as FQGNSA. Trimming took off 5 bases at V and 0 bases at J, with 13 bases between the two ends. The CDR3 reads CASSPKTGPNYGYTF. CDR3 bases: TGTGCCAGCAGCCCAAAAACAGGGCCTAACTATGGCTACACCTTC.

This chain connects TRBV7-2 to TRBJ1-5; 8 bases are a match to TRBD1. Germline CDR1 reads SGHTA; CDR2 reads FQGNSA. The CDR3 totals 15 residues. V dropped 5 bases and J dropped 1; count of bases not matched to a gene: 4. The CDR3 DNA sequence: TGTGCCAGCAGCCCTCAGGGGGCCAGCAATCAGCCCCAGCATTTT. Protein sequence: CASSPQGASNQPQHF.

V is TRBV7-9 and J is TRBJ1-1; no reliable D call. The V gene lost 2 bases and the J gene lost 0 bases, with 13 bases spanning the gap. In germline, CDR1 is SEHNR, CDR2 FQNEAQ (reference sequence). The CDR3 extends over 16 amino acids. CDR3 in amino acids: CASSLRGPGMNTEAFF. CDR3 bases: TGTGCCAGCAGCTTACGTGGTCCGGGGATGAACACTGAAGCTTTCTTT.

The gene calls are TRBV11-2 and TRBJ1-2; D might be TRBD1 (5 bases). Trimming stripped 5 bases from V and 7 bases from J, with 14 bases between. Germline V gene data show CDR1 as SGHAT and CDR2 as FQNNGV. This CDR3 contains 13 residues. The CDR3 loop reads CASSLARGGGYTF. DNA of the CDR3: TGTGCCAGCAGCCTGGCTCGGGGGGGTGGCTACACCTTC.

The chain combines TRBV6-5 with TRBJ1-4; perhaps TRBD1 as D (5 bases). The length of the CDR3 is 14 residues. Germline CDR1 MNHEY, CDR2 SVGAGI. Trimming shortened V by 6 bases and J by 5 bases, and 13 bases separated the two germline ends. The CDR3: CASSAWRDNEKLFF. The CDR3 DNA follows: TGTGCCAGCAGCGCCTGGCGGGACAATGAAAAACTGTTTTTT.

The chain couples TRBV7-3 to TRBJ2-3; maybe TRBD1 (7 bases). Germline CDR1 SGHTA, CDR2 FQGTGA. This CDR3 is 15 amino acids long. V dropped 1 base and J dropped 5 bases, with 13 bases sitting between them. Here the CDR3 DNA reads TGTGCCAGCAGCTTAATCGGCAGGGGGGAAGATACGCAGTATTTT. Translating it yields CASSLIGRGEDTQYF.

The chain combines TRBV10-3 with TRBJ2-1; the D gene is possibly TRBD2 (5 bases). Trimming removed 4 bases from V and 8 bases from J, with 15 bases in between. The length of the CDR3 is 14 residues. The V gene's germline CDR1 is ENHRY and CDR2 SYGVKD. CDR3 nucleotide sequence: TGTGCCATCAGTGGGGAAGGGCTCGGGGATGAGCAGTTCTTC. It codes for CAISGEGLGDEQFF.

The chain links TRBV5-1 to TRBJ2-3, with D possibly TRBD2 on 6 matching bases. The CDR3 has 15 residues. V lost 3 bases and J lost 0, with 11 bases in between. Per the germline V gene, CDR1 is SGHRS and CDR2 is YFSETQ. This chain's CDR3 is CASSSNGLSTDTQYF. The CDR3 nucleotides read TGCGCCAGCAGCTCCAACGGACTAAGCACAGATACGCAGTATTTT.

The chain is built from TRBV27 and TRBJ1-2, with 8 bases matching TRBD1. The CDR3 consists of 16 residues. Germline trimming cut 5 bases from V and 4 bases from J; bases unmatched to any gene: 12. Germline CDR1 reads MNHEY; CDR2 reads SMNVEV (reference sequence). Here the CDR3 DNA reads TGTGCCAGCAGTCTTCTCACAGGGGGTCAGTTCTATGGCTACACCTTC. Its protein is CASSLLTGGQFYGYTF.

The chain is built from TRBV19 and TRBJ1-5, with 7 bases lining up with TRBD1. This CDR3 has 14 amino acids. CDR1 and CDR2 from the germline V gene are LNHDA and SQIVND (reference sequence). After removal of 5 bases from V and 4 bases from J, the junction contained 5 bases not matched to a gene. The CDR3 coding sequence is TGTGCCAGTAGTCCGGGACAGAAGAATCAGCCCCAGCATTTT. Its protein is CASSPGQKNQPQHF. Combining the CDR3 with reference TRBV19 and TRBJ1-5 gives the whole variable domain DGGITQSPKYLFRKEGQNVTLSCEQNLNHDAMYWYRQDPGQGLRLIYYSQIVNDFQKGDIAEGYSVSREKKESFPLTVTSAQKNPTAFYLCASSPGQKNQPQHFGDGTRLSIL.

The chain carries TRBV7-2 and TRBJ2-5; TRBD2 matches at 9 bases. The ends lost 4 bases at V and 13 bases at J; junction bases unmatched: 13. The length of the CDR3 is 14 residues. The germline V gene has CDR1 SGHTA and CDR2 FQGNSA. CDR3 coding DNA: TGTGCCAGCAGCTATAGAATCGGCGGGGGGGCCCCGTACTTC. It codes for CASSYRIGGGAPYF.

The V and J genes are TRBV11-2 and TRBJ2-1, with TRBD2 matching over 11 bases. The germline CDR1 and CDR2 sequences are SGHAT and FQNNGV. After removal of 5 bases from V and 6 bases from J, the junction contained 15 bases not matched to a gene. The CDR3 has 18 amino acids. CDR3 amino acids: CASSVFLTSGGPSNEQFF. CDR3 in DNA: TGTGCCAGCAGCGTGTTCCTAACTAGCGGGGGCCCCTCCAATGAGCAGTTCTTC.